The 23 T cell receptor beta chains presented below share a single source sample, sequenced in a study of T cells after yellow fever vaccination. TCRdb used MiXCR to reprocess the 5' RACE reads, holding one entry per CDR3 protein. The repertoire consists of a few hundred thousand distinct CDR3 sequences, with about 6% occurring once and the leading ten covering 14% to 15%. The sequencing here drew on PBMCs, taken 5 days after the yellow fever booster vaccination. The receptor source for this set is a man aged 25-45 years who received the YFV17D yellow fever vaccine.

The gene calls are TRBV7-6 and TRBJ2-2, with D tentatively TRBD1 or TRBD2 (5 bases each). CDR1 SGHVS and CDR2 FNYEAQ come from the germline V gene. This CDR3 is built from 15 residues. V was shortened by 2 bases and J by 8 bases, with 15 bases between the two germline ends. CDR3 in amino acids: CASSLPRDDGGELFF. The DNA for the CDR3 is TGTGCCAGCAGCTTACCCCGGGACGACGGGGGGGAGCTGTTTTTT.

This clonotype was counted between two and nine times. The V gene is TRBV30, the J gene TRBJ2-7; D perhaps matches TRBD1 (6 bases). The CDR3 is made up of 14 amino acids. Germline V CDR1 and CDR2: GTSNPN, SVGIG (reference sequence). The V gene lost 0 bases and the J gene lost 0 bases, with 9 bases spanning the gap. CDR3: CAWSVGGLSYEQYF. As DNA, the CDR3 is TGTGCCTGGAGTGTAGGGGGTCTCTCCTACGAGCAGTACTTC.

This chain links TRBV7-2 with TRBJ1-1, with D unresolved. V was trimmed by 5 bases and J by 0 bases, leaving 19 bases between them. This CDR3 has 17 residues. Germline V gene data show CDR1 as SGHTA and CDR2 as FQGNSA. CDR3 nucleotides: TGTGCCAGCAGCCCCACCCGGGCCTATCTCGTGAACACTGAAGCTTTCTTT. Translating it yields CASSPTRAYLVNTEAFF.

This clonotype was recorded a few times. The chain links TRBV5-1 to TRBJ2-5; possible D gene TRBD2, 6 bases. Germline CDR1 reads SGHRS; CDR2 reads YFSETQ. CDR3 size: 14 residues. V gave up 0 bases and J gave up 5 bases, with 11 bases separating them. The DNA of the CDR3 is TGCGCCAGCAGCTTGGGCGGGATTCGGGAGACCCAGTACTTC. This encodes CASSLGGIRETQYF.

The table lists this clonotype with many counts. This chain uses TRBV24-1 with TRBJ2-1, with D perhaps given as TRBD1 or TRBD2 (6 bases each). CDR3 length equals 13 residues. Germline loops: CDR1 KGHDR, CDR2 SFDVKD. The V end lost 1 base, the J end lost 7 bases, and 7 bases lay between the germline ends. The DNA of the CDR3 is TGTGCCACCAGTGATTTAGGGGGGAATGAGCAGTTCTTC. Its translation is CATSDLGGNEQFF.

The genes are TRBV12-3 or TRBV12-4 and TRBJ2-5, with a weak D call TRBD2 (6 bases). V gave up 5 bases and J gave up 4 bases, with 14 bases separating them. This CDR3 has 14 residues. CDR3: CASSGDWGGETQYF. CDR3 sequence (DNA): TGTGCCAGCAGTGGAGACTGGGGAGGAGAGACCCAGTACTTC.

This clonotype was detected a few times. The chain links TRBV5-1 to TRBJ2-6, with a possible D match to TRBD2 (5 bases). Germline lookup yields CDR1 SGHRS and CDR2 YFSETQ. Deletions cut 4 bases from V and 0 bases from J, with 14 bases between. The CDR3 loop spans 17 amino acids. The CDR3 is CASSPGATISGANVLTF. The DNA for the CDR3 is TGCGCCAGCAGCCCAGGCGCGACTATCTCTGGGGCCAACGTCCTGACTTTC.

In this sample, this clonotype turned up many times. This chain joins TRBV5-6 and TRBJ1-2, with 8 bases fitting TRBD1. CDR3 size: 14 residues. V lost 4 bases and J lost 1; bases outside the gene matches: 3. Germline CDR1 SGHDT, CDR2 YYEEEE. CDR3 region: CASSRGQDNYGYTF. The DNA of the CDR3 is TGTGCCAGCAGCAGGGGACAGGATAACTATGGCTACACCTTC.

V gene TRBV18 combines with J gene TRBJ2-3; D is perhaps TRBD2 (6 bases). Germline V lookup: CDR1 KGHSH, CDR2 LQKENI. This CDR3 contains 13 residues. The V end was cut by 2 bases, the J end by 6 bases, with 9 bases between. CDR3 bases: TGTGCCAGCTCACCAGGGAGGATGGATACGCAGTATTTT. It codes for CASSPGRMDTQYF.

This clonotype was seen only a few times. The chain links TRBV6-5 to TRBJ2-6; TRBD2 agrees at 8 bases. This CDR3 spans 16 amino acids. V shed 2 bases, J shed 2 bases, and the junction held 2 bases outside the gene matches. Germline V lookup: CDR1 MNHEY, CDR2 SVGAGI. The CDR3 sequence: CASSYPGGAGANVLTF. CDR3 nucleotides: TGTGCCAGCAGTTACCCCGGGGGGGCTGGGGCCAACGTCCTGACTTTC.

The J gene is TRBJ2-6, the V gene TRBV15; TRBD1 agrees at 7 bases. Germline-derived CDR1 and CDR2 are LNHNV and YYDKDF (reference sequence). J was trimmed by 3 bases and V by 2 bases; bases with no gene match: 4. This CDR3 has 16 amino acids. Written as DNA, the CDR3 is TGTGCCACCAGCAGACAAGGGGGCCGTGGGGCCAACGTCCTGACTTTC. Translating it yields CATSRQGGRGANVLTF.

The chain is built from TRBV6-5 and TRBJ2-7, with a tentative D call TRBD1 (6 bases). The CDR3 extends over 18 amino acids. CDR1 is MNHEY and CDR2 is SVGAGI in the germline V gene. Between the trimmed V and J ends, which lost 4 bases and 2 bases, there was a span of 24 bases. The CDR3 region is CASSSEESSGHPTYEQYF. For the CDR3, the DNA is TGTGCCAGCAGTTCAGAGGAAAGCTCGGGACACCCAACCTACGAGCAGTACTTC.

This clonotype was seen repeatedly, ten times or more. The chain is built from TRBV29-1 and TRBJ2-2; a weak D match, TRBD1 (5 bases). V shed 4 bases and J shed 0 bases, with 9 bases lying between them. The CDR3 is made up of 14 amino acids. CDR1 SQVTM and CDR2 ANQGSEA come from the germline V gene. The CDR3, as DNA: TGCAGCGTTGGGGGCAGGACGAACACCGGGGAGCTGTTTTTT. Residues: CSVGGRTNTGELFF.

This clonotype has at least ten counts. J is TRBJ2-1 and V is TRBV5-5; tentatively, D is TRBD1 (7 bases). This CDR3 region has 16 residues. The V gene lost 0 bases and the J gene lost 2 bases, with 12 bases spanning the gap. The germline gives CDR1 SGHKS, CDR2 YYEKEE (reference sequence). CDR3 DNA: TGTGCCAGCAGCTTGGCCGCAGGGGGGACCTACAATGAGCAGTTCTTC. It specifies CASSLAAGGTYNEQFF.

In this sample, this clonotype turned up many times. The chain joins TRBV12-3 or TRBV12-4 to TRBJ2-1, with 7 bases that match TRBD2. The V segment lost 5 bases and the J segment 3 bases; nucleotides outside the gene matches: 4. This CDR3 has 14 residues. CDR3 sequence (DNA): TGTGCCAGCAGTGGGGGGGGTTACTACAATGAGCAGTTCTTC. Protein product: CASSGGGYYNEQFF.

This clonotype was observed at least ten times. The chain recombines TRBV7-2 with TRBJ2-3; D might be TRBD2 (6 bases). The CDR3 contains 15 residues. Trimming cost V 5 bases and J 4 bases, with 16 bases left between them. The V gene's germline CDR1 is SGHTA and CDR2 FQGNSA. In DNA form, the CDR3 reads TGTGCCAGCAGCCCCGCCGGGAGCGCCGCAGATACGCAGTATTTT. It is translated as CASSPAGSAADTQYF.

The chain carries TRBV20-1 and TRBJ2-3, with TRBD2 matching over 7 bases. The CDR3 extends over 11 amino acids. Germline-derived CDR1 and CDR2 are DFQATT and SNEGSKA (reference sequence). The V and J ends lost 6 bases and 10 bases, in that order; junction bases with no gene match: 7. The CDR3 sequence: CSALSSGPQYF. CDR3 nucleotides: TGCAGTGCCCTCTCTAGCGGCCCGCAGTATTTT.

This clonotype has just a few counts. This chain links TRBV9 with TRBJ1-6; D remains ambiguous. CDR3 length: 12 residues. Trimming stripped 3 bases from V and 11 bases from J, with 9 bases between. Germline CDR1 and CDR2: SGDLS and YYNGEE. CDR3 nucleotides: TGTGCCAGCAGCGACCGAGATCCACCCCTCCACTTT. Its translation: CASSDRDPPLHF.

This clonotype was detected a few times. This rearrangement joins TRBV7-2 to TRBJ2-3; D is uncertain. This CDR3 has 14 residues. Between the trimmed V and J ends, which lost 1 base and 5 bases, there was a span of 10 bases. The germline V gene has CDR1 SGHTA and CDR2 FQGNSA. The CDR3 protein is CASSLVMGQDTQYF. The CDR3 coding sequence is TGTGCCAGCAGCTTAGTAATGGGTCAAGATACGCAGTATTTT.

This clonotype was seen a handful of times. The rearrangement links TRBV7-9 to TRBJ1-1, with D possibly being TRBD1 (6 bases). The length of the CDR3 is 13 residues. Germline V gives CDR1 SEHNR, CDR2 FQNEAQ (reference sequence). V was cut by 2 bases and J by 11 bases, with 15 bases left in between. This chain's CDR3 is CASSLIEQGSAFF. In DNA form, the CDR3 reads TGTGCCAGCAGCTTAATCGAGCAGGGGTCTGCTTTCTTT.

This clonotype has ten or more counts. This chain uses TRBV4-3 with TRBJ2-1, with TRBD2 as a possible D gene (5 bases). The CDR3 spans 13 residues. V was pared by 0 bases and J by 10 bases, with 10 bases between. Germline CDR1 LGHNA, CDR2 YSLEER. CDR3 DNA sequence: TGCGCCAGCAGCCAAGATTCGGGAACCGAGCAGTTCTTC. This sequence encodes CASSQDSGTEQFF.

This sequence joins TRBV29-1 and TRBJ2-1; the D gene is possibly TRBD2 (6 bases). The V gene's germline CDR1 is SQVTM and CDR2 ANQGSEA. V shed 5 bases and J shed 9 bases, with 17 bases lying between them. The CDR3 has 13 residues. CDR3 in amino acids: CSVPSLEGIEQFF. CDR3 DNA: TGCAGCGTTCCAAGCCTGGAGGGAATTGAGCAGTTCTTC.

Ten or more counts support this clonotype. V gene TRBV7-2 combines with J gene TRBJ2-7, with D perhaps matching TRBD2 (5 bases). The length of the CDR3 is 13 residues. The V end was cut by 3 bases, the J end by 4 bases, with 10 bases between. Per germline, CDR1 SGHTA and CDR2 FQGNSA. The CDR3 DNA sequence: TGTGCCAGCAGCTTGGGCAGACTATACGAGCAGTACTTC. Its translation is CASSLGRLYEQYF. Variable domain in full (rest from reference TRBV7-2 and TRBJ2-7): GAGVSQSPSNKVTEKGKDVELRCDPISGHTALYWYRQSLGQGLEFLIYFQGNSAPDKSGLPSDRFSAERTGGSVSTLTIQRTQQEDSAVYLCASSLGRLYEQYFGPGTRLTVT.